The source of this T cell receptor (beta chain) is a study of shared clonotypes between healthy human individuals. Trimming took 7 bases from V and 9 from J; bases not matched to a gene: 6. The CDR3 has 12 amino acids. Germline assignment: CDR1 MDHEN and CDR2 SYDVKM. This clone appeared a single time. TCRdb keeps only in-frame clones here, not all; method: immunoSEQ multiplex PCR. The repertoire holds fewer than 650,000 clones, with roughly 79% as singletons. The sample consisted of PBMCs. V and J are TRBV28 and TRBJ2-1, with 7 bases identical to TRBD2. The receptor comes from a woman aged 40 to 55 in good health. Some clones in this sample may be carry-over from other donors' samples. This CDR3 is CASMGGPIEQFF. The CDR3 coding sequence is TGTGCCAGCATGGGAGGGCCCATTGAGCAGTTCTTC.